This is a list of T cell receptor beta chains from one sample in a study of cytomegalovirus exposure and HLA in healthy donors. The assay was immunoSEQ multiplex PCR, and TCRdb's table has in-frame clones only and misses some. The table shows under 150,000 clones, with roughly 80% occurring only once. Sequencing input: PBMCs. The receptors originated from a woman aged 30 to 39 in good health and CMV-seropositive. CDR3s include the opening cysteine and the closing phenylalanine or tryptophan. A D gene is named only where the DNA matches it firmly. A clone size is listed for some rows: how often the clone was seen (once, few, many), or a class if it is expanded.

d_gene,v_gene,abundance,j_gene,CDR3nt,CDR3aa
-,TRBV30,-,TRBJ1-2,TGTGCCTGGGCCCACCGGGGAAACTATGGCTACACCTTC,CAWAHRGNYGYTF
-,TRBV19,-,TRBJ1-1,TGTGCCAGTAGGAACCAGGACAGAGACACTGAAGCTTTCTTT,CASRNQDRDTEAFF
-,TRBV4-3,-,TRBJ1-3,TGCGCCAGCAGCCAAGGGGCCTTAGGAAACACCATATATTTT,CASSQGALGNTIYF
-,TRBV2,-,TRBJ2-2,TGTGCCAGCAGTGTAAGAGATGTTACGACCGGGGAGCTGTTTTTT,CASSVRDVTTGELFF
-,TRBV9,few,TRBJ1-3,TGTGCCAGCAGCGTAGTGGGAGACTCTGGAAACACCATATATTTT,CASSVVGDSGNTIYF
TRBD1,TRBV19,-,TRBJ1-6,TGTGCCAGTAGTGCCCAGGGGGGCGAAAATTCACCCCTCCACTTT,CASSAQGGENSPLHF
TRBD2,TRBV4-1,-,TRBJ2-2,TGCGCCAGCAGCCGGACTAGCGATGGCGGGGAGCTGTTTTTT,CASSRTSDGGELFF
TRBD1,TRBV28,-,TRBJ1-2,TGTGCCAGCAGTCAGGACAGGGGGCTCTATGGCTACACCTTC,CASSQDRGLYGYTF
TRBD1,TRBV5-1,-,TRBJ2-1,TGCGCCAGCAGCTTGGTACCGGGACAGAGCAATGAGCAGTTCTTC,CASSLVPGQSNEQFF
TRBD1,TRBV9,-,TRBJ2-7,TGTGCCAGCAGTGCAGGGGGCGGCCCCTACGAGCAGTACTTC,CASSAGGGPYEQYF
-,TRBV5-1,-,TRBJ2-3,TGCGCCAGCAGCCGAAACAGGCCAGATACGCAGTATTTT,CASSRNRPDTQYF
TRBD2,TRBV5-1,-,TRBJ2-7,TGCGCCAGTAGCCCCGGGACTAGCGGGGACCCTATCTCCTACGAGCAGTACTTC,CASSPGTSGDPISYEQYF
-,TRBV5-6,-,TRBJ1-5,TGTGCCAGCAGCGCTTTTCAGGACAGTAATAGCAATCAGCCCCAGCATTTT,CASSAFQDSNSNQPQHF
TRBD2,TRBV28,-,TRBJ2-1,TGTGCCAGCACCCCCTCGGGAGCGGGGGGCTCCTACAATGAGCAGTTCTTC,CASTPSGAGGSYNEQFF
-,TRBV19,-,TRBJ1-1,TGTGCCAGTAGTCCCCACATAGCTCGGGGAGAAGCTTTCTTT,CASSPHIARGEAFF
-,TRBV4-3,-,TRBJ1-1,TGCGCCAGCAGCCGAGAAACAGGGTGGACTGAAGCTTTCTTT,CASSRETGWTEAFF
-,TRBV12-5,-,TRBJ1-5,TGTGCTAGTGGGGGGAGGGGCAATCAGCCCCAGCATTTT,CASGGRGNQPQHF
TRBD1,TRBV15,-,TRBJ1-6,TGTGCCACCAGGAGGGACAGGGGGAATAATTCACCCCTCCACTTT,CATRRDRGNNSPLHF
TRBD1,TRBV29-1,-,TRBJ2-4,TGCAGCGTGGCTGACAGGGCGCAAAACATTCAGTACTTC,CSVADRAQNIQYF
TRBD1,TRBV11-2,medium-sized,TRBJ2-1,TGTGCCAGCAGCTTCACAGGGGGCCTTAGCTCCTACAATGAGCAGTTCTTC,CASSFTGGLSSYNEQFF
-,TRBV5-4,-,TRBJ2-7,TGTGCCAGCAGCTTGGGTCTAGTGGCACAAAGCTCCTACGAGCAGTACTTC,CASSLGLVAQSSYEQYF
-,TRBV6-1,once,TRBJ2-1,TGTGCCAGCAGTGAGTTAGTATCGGGCTCCTACAATGAGCAGTTCTTC,CASSELVSGSYNEQFF
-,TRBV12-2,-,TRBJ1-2,TGTGCAAGTCGCTTAGGGACAGACACTAACTATGGCTACACCTTC,CASRLGTDTNYGYTF
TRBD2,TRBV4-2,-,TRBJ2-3,TGTGCCAGCAGCCAAGGCGTTAGGGGACTAAGCGGAGGAGATACGCAGTATTTT,CASSQGVRGLSGGDTQYF
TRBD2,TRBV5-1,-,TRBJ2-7,TGCGCCAGCAGCCTGACTAGCGGTGGGTACGAGCAGTACTTC,CASSLTSGGYEQYF
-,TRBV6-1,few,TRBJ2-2,TGTGCCAGCAGCCCTAGCTTTTTCCCCGGGGAGCTGTTTTTT,CASSPSFFPGELFF
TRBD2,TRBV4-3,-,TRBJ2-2,TGCGCCAGCAGCCAAGAGGGGCGGGGGGGCCTTAAGCTGTTTTTT,CASSQEGRGGLKLFF
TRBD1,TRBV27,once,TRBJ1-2,TGTGCCAGTTCGGACAGGGGCGCTATGGGTGGCTACACCTTC,CASSDRGAMGGYTF
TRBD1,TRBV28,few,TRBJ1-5,TGTGCCAGCAAAAAAATGACAGGGGGCAATCAGCCCCAGCATTTT,CASKKMTGGNQPQHF
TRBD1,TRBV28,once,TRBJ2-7,TGTGCCAGCAGTAAAAGACAGGGCCCGGGATACGAGCAGTACTTC,CASSKRQGPGYEQYF
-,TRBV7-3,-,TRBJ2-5,TGTGCCAGCAGCTTAAAAGCAGGGAGGGAGACCCAGTACTTC,CASSLKAGRETQYF
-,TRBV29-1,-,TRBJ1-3,TGCAGCGTTGAAATAGATAGTGGAAACACCATATATTTT,CSVEIDSGNTIYF
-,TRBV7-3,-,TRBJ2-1,TGTGCCAGCAGCTTATCAGAGGGCCTAGGATATGAGCAGTTCTTC,CASSLSEGLGYEQFF
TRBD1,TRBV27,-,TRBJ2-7,TGTGCCAGCAGTTCGGGGACAGGCTACTCCTACGAGCAGTACTTC,CASSSGTGYSYEQYF
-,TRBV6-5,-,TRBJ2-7,TGTGCCAGCAGTTACTCGTCTGCGTTCGCCTACGAGCAGTACTTC,CASSYSSAFAYEQYF
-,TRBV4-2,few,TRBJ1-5,TGTGCCAGCAGCCGTTCAGGGGTGAATCAGCCCCAGCATTTT,CASSRSGVNQPQHF
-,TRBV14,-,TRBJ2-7,TGTGCCAGCAGCCAAAACACGGGGAGACAGTACTTC,CASSQNTGRQYF
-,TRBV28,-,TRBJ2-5,TGTGCCAGCAGTTTGACAGGTAGACAAGAGACCCAGTACTTC,CASSLTGRQETQYF
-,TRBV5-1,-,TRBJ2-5,TGCGCCAGCAGCTTGGTGGCAATCCAGGGGGAGACCCAGTACTTC,CASSLVAIQGETQYF
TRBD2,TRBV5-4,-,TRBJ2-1,TGTGCCAGCAGCCCCAAACTAGCGGGGAGTTGGAATGAGCAGTTCTTC,CASSPKLAGSWNEQFF
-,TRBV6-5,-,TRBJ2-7,TGTGCCAGCAGTCGCGGACAGCACTACGAGCAGTACTTC,CASSRGQHYEQYF
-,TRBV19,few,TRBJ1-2,TGTGCCAGTAGCCGAACGGGAGGGAACCGTCATGGCTACACCTTC,CASSRTGGNRHGYTF
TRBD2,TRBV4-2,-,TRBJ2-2,TGTGCCAGCAGCCGTCGACTAGCGGGGGAGAACACCGGGGAGCTGTTTTTT,CASSRRLAGENTGELFF
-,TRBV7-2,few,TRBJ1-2,TGTGCCAGCAGCCCCGACTCTAACTATGGCTACACCTTC,CASSPDSNYGYTF